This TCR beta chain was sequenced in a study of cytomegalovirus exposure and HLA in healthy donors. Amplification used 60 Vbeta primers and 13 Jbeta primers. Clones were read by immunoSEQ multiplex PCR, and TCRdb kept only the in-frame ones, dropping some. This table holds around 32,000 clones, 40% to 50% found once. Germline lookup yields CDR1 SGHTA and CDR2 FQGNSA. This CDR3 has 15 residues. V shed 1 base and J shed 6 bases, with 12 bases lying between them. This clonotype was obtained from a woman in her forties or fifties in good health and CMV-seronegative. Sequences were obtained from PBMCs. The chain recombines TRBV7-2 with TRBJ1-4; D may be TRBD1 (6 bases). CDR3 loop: CASSLGQGMDEKLFF. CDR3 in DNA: TGTGCCAGCAGCTTAGGCCAGGGGATGGATGAAAAACTGTTTTTT.